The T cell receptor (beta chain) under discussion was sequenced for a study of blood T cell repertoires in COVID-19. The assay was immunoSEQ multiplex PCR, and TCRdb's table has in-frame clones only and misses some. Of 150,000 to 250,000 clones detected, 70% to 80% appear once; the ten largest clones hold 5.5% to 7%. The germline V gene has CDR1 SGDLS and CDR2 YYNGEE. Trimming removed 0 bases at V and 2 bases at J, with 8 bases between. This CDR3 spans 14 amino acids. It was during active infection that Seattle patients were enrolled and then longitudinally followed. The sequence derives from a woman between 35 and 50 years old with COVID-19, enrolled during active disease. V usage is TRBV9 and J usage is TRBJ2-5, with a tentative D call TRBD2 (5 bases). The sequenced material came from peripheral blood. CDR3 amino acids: CASSVAGYQETQYF. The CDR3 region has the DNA TGTGCCAGCAGCGTAGCGGGATATCAAGAGACCCAGTACTTC.